This T cell receptor (beta chain) originates from a study of beta chain features in type 1 diabetes (dated by TCRdb to 2016 to 2019). Concerning the study at large: No differences in mean age, gender distribution, total cell number or subset yield were found between patients and healthy donors. Across all samples, roughly 110,000,000 sorted cells were examined, and cell number per subset correlated strongly with RNA yield. In the study, TCRB repertoires of sorted circulating CD4+ T cell subsets from recently diagnosed type 1 diabetes patients were compared with those of matched healthy donors. Regulatory and stem cell-like memory subsets were isolated from only 8 patients and roughly eight healthy donors, whereas naive and central memory subsets came from all 30 or so donors.

A single peripheral blood draw of around 120 mL on average was collected from each donor into heparinised tubes. A BD FACSAria II was used to sort naive, central memory, regulatory and stem cell-like memory CD4+ T cells with a panel that included CD45RO, CCR7, CD25, CD127, CD95 and CD27. All sorted populations exceeded 95% purity. Right away, PBMCs were isolated by Lymphoprep density gradient centrifugation and were stained directly, with no culture step. To minimize batch effects, samples were stained and sorted in pairs, one healthy donor with one patient per experiment. Study-wide findings and limitations: Shorter templates might be favored by PCR, yet because patient and control samples were amplified and corrected together, any such skew would affect both groups equally. At VDJ recombination sites, patients with type 1 diabetes made fewer insertions and deleted more nucleotides, a pattern implying thymic rearrangement abnormalities. Because cDNA was sequenced instead of genomic DNA, highly expressing activated cells could be over-represented, though the groups showed no difference in activation or CD3 levels. Naive, central memory and regulatory TCRB repertoires appeared more similar among patients than among healthy donors. Because the HLA sub-analyses included only small numbers of individuals, any influence of HLA type on TCRB rearrangement was left unresolved. Type 1 diabetes patients showed a moderate but significant shortening of TCRB CDR3 length in all four CD4+ subsets.

The entire amount of isolated RNA was reverse transcribed using the High Capacity cDNA Reverse Transcription Kit, so the sequenced TCRB transcripts were expressed ones. Deep immunoSEQ sequencing was performed on naive, central memory and regulatory T cell samples, with an average of around 3.4 million total reads per sample. Sorted cells were lysed in RLT buffer, and RNA was extracted using DNase-treated RNeasy Micro or Mini kits according to cell number. To prevent cross-contamination, every cell subset was processed on its own, while patient and healthy donor samples were processed together. The immunoSEQ multiplex PCR was used to amplify TCRB sequences from cDNA, yielding 87-bp fragments that span the CDR3 region. The amplicons were sequenced using the Illumina HiSeq platform. Per the source publication's procedure: Synthetic template baselines were used to correct PCR bias computationally, reads within Hamming distance 2 were collapsed, and singletons that could not be merged were discarded. Reads were aligned against IMGT to assign V, D and J genes, CDR3 length and insertions or deletions at six rearrangement sites. Within each subset, clonotype counts were normalized to sorted cell number, after which true diversity and Gini coefficients were computed with the tcR R package. The overlap coefficient, calculated on TCRB nucleotide sequences, was used to quantify repertoire sharing. As a proxy for the pre-selection repertoire, out-of-frame TCRB sequences from naive cells were analyzed. Held by TCRdb, this immuneACCESS table contains in-frame sequences only and omits some clones. Under half of the omission traces to an unresolved V gene where checked; the cause of the rest is unknown. That table supplies the V and J calls and clone size; D and trimming were determined from the DNA. Across this sample there are about 360,000 clones, with 10% to 15% seen only once. Clones ranked in the top ten supply around 0.02% of the sample.

The CDR3 starts with the cysteine, ends with the phenylalanine, and has 15 residues. The read is trimmed to its CDR3 DNA, 45 bases read in frame from base 1. V ends up 5 bases short and J 2 bases short, with an unmatched junction base count of 6. CDR1 is given as MNHEY and CDR2 as SVGAGI, both from the germline V gene. In its sample, this clone was seen a few times. It has no known antigen specificity. No much larger clone is present one base from it, and per-base qualities are unavailable. The receptor chain draws on TRBV6-5 and TRBJ2-3; the junction holds 8 bases that match TRBD1. Sequencing was performed on naive CD4+ T cells from blood. Per the publication, the cell subset or site label means: true naive CD4+ T cells. The origin of this receptor is a man aged 18 to 30 in good health. The CDR3 sequence is CASSPGTGATDTQYF. The nucleotide sequence is TGTGCCAGCAGTCCCGGGACAGGAGCCACAGATACGCAGTATTTT.